Shown below are 30 T cell receptor beta chains from a single sample sequenced in a study of cytomegalovirus exposure and HLA in healthy donors (dated by TCRdb to about 2017). Library creation used the immunoSEQ multiplex PCR assay. A mixture of 60 forward primers for TCR Vbeta segments and 13 reverse primers for TCR Jbeta segments was used in the multiplex PCR. What TCRdb holds here is the immuneACCESS table cut down to in-frame rearrangements. Part of the clones is not present; checked against another copy, under half of the missing clones reflect an unresolved V gene, and the others are unexplained. The sample records over 85,000 clones, roughly 84% of which are singletons. Of the sample, about 6.6% is held by the ten largest clones. The sample consisted of PBMCs. Receptor source: a man younger than 45 in good health and CMV-seropositive.

The rearrangement joins TRBV11-3 to TRBJ1-4, with D tentatively TRBD1 (6 bases). The CDR3 spans 17 residues. Between the trimmed V and J ends, which lost 4 bases and 0 bases, there was a span of 15 bases. Germline V gene lookup returns CDR1 SGHNT and CDR2 YENEEA. This CDR3 is CASSSGRRTATNEKLFF. The CDR3, as DNA: TGTGCCAGCAGCTCGGGCCGCAGGACAGCAACTAATGAAAAACTGTTTTTT.

This chain uses TRBV27 with TRBJ1-6, with 7 bases that match TRBD1. Germline loops: CDR1 MNHEY, CDR2 SMNVEV (reference sequence). The V segment lost 6 bases and the J segment 5 bases; nucleotides outside the gene matches: 7. CDR3 size: 15 residues. The CDR3 spells CASSQAGGNNSPLHF. The CDR3 DNA follows: TGTGCCAGCAGCCAGGCAGGGGGTAATAATTCACCCCTCCACTTT.

The count of this clone is one. The chain's CDR3 is CASSLTGTESSTDTQYF. The CDR3 nucleotides read TGTGCCAGCAGCTTAACGGGGACAGAGAGTAGCACAGATACGCAGTATTTT. The chain employs TRBV7-3 and TRBJ2-3; 7 bases align to TRBD1. The CDR3 length is 17 residues. Germline V gene lookup returns CDR1 SGHTA and CDR2 FQGTGA. With 0 bases clipped from V and 0 bases from J, the junction kept 6 bases outside the gene matches.

The chain carries TRBV4-3 and TRBJ2-7; 9 bases align to TRBD1. CDR3 length: 15 residues. Germline V gives CDR1 LGHNA, CDR2 YSLEER. V lost 0 bases, J lost 7 bases, and 7 bases stayed unmatched. The CDR3 nucleotides read TGCGCCAGCAGCCAAGATTGGGACAGGGAGAGGGAGCAGTACTTC. Its translation is CASSQDWDREREQYF.

This chain links TRBV11-3 with TRBJ2-1; D remains unclear. This CDR3 is built from 13 residues. Trimming took 5 bases from V and 0 from J, leaving 5 bases between them. CDR1 is SGHNT and CDR2 is YENEEA in the germline V gene. The CDR3 here is CASSPSSYNEQFF. CDR3 nucleotides: TGTGCCAGCAGCCCCTCCTCCTACAATGAGCAGTTCTTC.

This clone has only one observation. The genes are TRBV6-5 and TRBJ2-4, with TRBD1 identical over 7 bases. CDR1 MNHEY and CDR2 SVGAGI come from the germline V gene. The CDR3 contains 15 residues. V was clipped by 0 bases and J by 9 bases; unmatched bases: 8. CDR3 amino acids: CASSYSGDSQSIQYF. CDR3 bases: TGTGCCAGCAGTTACTCGGGGGACAGTCAGAGCATTCAGTACTTC.

This clone was detected once. The chain combines TRBV11-3 with TRBJ2-3; 9 bases agree with TRBD2. The V segment lost 3 bases and the J segment 6 bases; nucleotides outside the gene matches: 4. Germline-derived CDR1 and CDR2 are SGHNT and YENEEA. The CDR3 is 14 amino acids. The CDR3 here is CASSLRGGEDTQYF. CDR3 in DNA: TGTGCCAGCAGCTTGCGGGGGGGGGAGGATACGCAGTATTTT.

The chain couples TRBV30 to TRBJ2-2, with TRBD2 identical over 8 bases. This CDR3 has 18 residues. The germline CDR1 and CDR2 sequences are GTSNPN and SVGIG (reference sequence). Trimming cost V 4 bases and J 2 bases; bases outside gene matches: 15. The CDR3 loop is CAWNDLGRSGDNTGELFF. The CDR3 nucleotides are TGTGCCTGGAATGATCTCGGCCGTAGCGGGGATAACACCGGGGAGCTGTTTTTT. Complete variable domain (other parts from reference TRBV30 and TRBJ2-2): SQTIHQWPATLVQPVGSPLSLECTVEGTSNPNLYWYRQAAGRGLQLLFYSVGIGQISSEVPQNLSASRPQDRQFILSSKKLLLSDSGFYLCAWNDLGRSGDNTGELFFGEGSRLTVL.

The CDR3, as DNA: TGTGCCAGCAGCTCGAGACAGGGAGGAGGTAACTATGGCTACACCTTC. Translating it yields CASSSRQGGGNYGYTF. V and J are TRBV7-2 and TRBJ1-2; 7 nucleotides line up with TRBD1. The germline gives CDR1 SGHTA, CDR2 FQGNSA. J gave up 1 base and V 4 bases, and 9 bases lay outside the gene matches. The CDR3 covers 16 residues.

The chain couples TRBV25-1 to TRBJ2-3; 7 nucleotides line up with TRBD1. The germline CDR1 and CDR2 sequences are MGHDK and SYGVNS. J was trimmed by 7 bases and V by 4 bases; bases with no gene match: 8. There are 14 residues in the CDR3. CDR3 in amino acids: CASSGQGVVNTQYF. In nucleotides, the CDR3 is TGTGCCAGCAGTGGACAGGGCGTCGTAAATACGCAGTATTTT.

The CDR3 region has the DNA TGTGCCAGCAGGGGGACAGGGGCCTGGTATACCTTC. Protein product: CASRGTGAWYTF. The chain is built from TRBV14 and TRBJ1-2; 10 nucleotides line up with TRBD1. The germline CDR1 and CDR2 sequences are SGHDN and FVKESK. The length of the CDR3 is 12 residues. Trimming at V came to 6 bases and at J to 14 bases, leaving 9 bases not matched to a gene.

This clone was recorded once. The chain employs TRBV19 and TRBJ1-6; possibly TRBD1 for D (6 bases). V lost 3 bases, J lost 7 bases, and 13 bases lay in between. The CDR3 contains 15 residues. CDR1 and CDR2 (germline): LNHDA, SQIVND (reference sequence). The CDR3 spells CASSISSGGNSPLHF. The CDR3 DNA follows: TGTGCCAGTAGTATTTCCAGCGGGGGCAATTCACCCCTCCACTTT. The entire variable domain, with the rest obtained from reference TRBV19 and TRBJ1-6, is as follows: DGGITQSPKYLFRKEGQNVTLSCEQNLNHDAMYWYRQDPGQGLRLIYYSQIVNDFQKGDIAEGYSVSREKKESFPLTVTSAQKNPTAFYLCASSISSGGNSPLHFGNGTRLTVT.

The J gene is TRBJ2-7, the V gene TRBV23-1, with no clear D. TRBV23-1 is an open reading frame, and its role is uncertain. This CDR3 is built from 13 residues. The V end was cut by 0 bases, the J end by 6 bases, with 9 bases between. The chain's CDR3 is CASSQSRHGEQYF. The CDR3 bases are TGCGCCAGCAGTCAATCCCGCCACGGCGAGCAGTACTTC.

This clone was counted a few times. The chain is built from TRBV9 and TRBJ1-3; D may be TRBD1 (5 bases). Trimming took 0 bases from V and 0 from J, leaving 7 bases between them. This CDR3 comprises 15 residues. Germline-derived CDR1 and CDR2 are SGDLS and YYNGEE. CDR3 sequence: CASSVGGDSGNTIYF. The CDR3 nucleotides are TGTGCCAGCAGCGTAGGGGGGGACTCTGGAAACACCATATATTTT.

The DNA for the CDR3 is TGTGCCAGCAGCTTTCGGGGGGGCCTTGATGAGCAGTTCTTC. It yields the protein CASSFRGGLDEQFF. The chain joins TRBV7-9 to TRBJ2-1; TRBD2 aligns across 8 bases. Germline trimming cut 3 bases from V and 8 bases from J; bases unmatched to any gene: 6. Germline lookup yields CDR1 SEHNR and CDR2 FQNEAQ (reference sequence). The CDR3 runs to 14 residues.

V usage is TRBV5-8 and J usage is TRBJ2-2; TRBD2 is a possible D gene (6 bases). V shed 2 bases and J shed 0 bases, with 8 bases lying between them. CDR1 is SGHTS, CDR2 YDEGEE, per germline. This CDR3 spans 15 amino acids. The CDR3 DNA reads as TGTGCCAGCAGCTTAGCGGGTACGAACACCGGGGAGCTGTTTTTT. Translated: CASSLAGTNTGELFF.

This chain joins TRBV4-1 and TRBJ2-5, with a possible D match to TRBD1 (5 bases). V was pared by 5 bases and J by 5 bases, with 15 bases between. Germline V gives CDR1 MGHRA, CDR2 YSYEKL. The CDR3 has 14 residues. CDR3 DNA sequence: TGCGCCAGCAGCGACGTGGGGCTCTGGGAGACCCAGTACTTC. This gives the protein CASSDVGLWETQYF.

The chain couples TRBV9 to TRBJ1-2, with TRBD1 matching over 12 bases. V gave up 0 bases and J gave up 7 bases; unmatched junction bases: 4. The germline V gene encodes CDR1 SGDLS and CDR2 YYNGEE. There are 15 residues in the CDR3. The CDR3 bases are TGTGCCAGCAGCGTAGGGGACAGGGGGCTTAGTGGCTACACCTTC. Translated, it gives CASSVGDRGLSGYTF.

The chain links TRBV6-6 to TRBJ1-5, with TRBD1 as a possible D gene (6 bases). Germline-derived CDR1 and CDR2 are MNHNY and SVGAGI (reference sequence). The V and J ends lost 0 bases and 5 bases respectively, with 8 bases between them. This CDR3 is 14 amino acids long. The CDR3 region has the DNA TGTGCCAGCAGTTACTCAAGGGGGTATCAGCCCCAGCATTTT. Translated, it gives CASSYSRGYQPQHF.

V gene TRBV25-1 combines with J gene TRBJ2-1; D is unresolved. The length of the CDR3 is 11 residues. Trimming removed 4 bases at V and 7 bases at J, with 5 bases between. CDR1 MGHDK and CDR2 SYGVNS come from the germline V gene. CDR3 region: CASSVRNEQFF. DNA for the CDR3: TGTGCCAGCAGTGTCCGGAATGAGCAGTTCTTC. The whole variable domain, remainder taken from reference TRBV25-1 and TRBJ2-1, is EADIYQTPRYLVIGTGKKITLECSQTMGHDKMYWYQQDPGMELHLIHYSYGVNSTEKGDLSSESTVSRIRTEHFPLTLESARPSHTSQYLCASSVRNEQFFGPGTRLTVL.

The V call is TRBV7-2, the J call TRBJ1-4; D is undetermined. This CDR3 contains 11 residues. Germline lookup yields CDR1 SGHTA and CDR2 FQGNSA. Trimming took off 5 bases at V and 7 bases at J, with 5 bases between the two ends. The CDR3 DNA follows: TGTGCCAGCAGCGAGGGTGAAAAACTGTTTTTT. Translation: CASSEGEKLFF.

Regarding this clone: The same CDR3 also results from other DNA sequences found in this sample. V gene TRBV7-9 combines with J gene TRBJ2-1; TRBD1 matches 8 bases. The ends lost 1 base at V and 0 bases at J; junction bases unmatched: 2. Germline-derived CDR1 and CDR2 are SEHNR and FQNEAQ (reference sequence). The CDR3 length is 16 residues. The chain's CDR3 is CASSLGQGSSYNEQFF. CDR3 DNA sequence: TGTGCCAGCAGCTTAGGACAGGGGTCCTCCTACAATGAGCAGTTCTTC.

This clone has just a few counts. The rearrangement links TRBV25-1 to TRBJ1-5, with D maybe TRBD1 (6 bases). The V end was cut by 0 bases, the J end by 5 bases, with 11 bases between. Per the germline V gene, CDR1 is MGHDK and CDR2 is SYGVNS. CDR3 size: 15 residues. The CDR3 region is CASSEYGTGHQPQHF. The CDR3 region has the DNA TGTGCCAGCAGTGAATATGGAACAGGGCATCAGCCCCAGCATTTT.

This chain connects TRBV7-8 to TRBJ1-3; D perhaps matches TRBD1 (5 bases). V was pared by 1 base and J by 4 bases, with 14 bases between. The CDR3 has 16 residues. Germline CDR1 and CDR2: SGHVS and FQNEAQ. CDR3 region: CASSLVSGLLGNTIYF. The CDR3 DNA reads TGTGCCAGCAGCTTAGTCTCAGGGCTACTGGGAAACACCATATATTTT.

The CDR3 loop reads CVRSWGPDCLSYEQYF. CDR3 DNA sequence: TGTGTCAGAAGCTGGGGTCCGGACTGCTTATCCTACGAGCAGTACTTC. This chain uses TRBV7-5 with TRBJ2-5; the tabulated D call, TRBD2, remains unverified against the DNA. TRBJ2-7 matches the DNA end more closely, so the J call is doubtful. TRBV7-5 is a known pseudogene. The CDR3 sequence is 16 residues long.

Only a few counts were recorded for this clone. The chain carries TRBV5-4 and TRBJ1-1; the match to TRBD1 covers 7 bases. The CDR3 is made up of 13 amino acids. Trimming at V came to 0 bases and at J to 7 bases, leaving 3 bases not matched to a gene. Germline V CDR1 and CDR2: SGHNT, YYREEE (reference sequence). The DNA of the CDR3 is TGTGCCAGCAGCTTGGACAGGGGTGATGAAGCTTTCTTT. The encoded protein is CASSLDRGDEAFF.

This clone has more than one count but fewer than ten. This sequence joins TRBV6-5 and TRBJ1-3; D gene uncertain. This CDR3 is built from 14 residues. V lost 4 bases and J lost 4, with 11 bases in between. Germline lookup yields CDR1 MNHEY and CDR2 SVGAGI. The CDR3 region is CASSFVGGGNTIYF. Written as DNA, the CDR3 is TGTGCCAGCAGTTTCGTTGGAGGAGGAAACACCATATATTTT.

This clone has only a few counts. The genes are TRBV5-4 and TRBJ2-1; TRBD1 is a possible D gene (6 bases). V was pared by 2 bases and J by 9 bases, with 12 bases between. Germline V gene data show CDR1 as SGHNT and CDR2 as YYREEE (reference sequence). This CDR3 is 13 amino acids long. CDR3 in DNA: TGTGCCAGCAGCTTAATGGGGGCGGTTGAGCAGTTCTTC. It encodes CASSLMGAVEQFF.

The chain combines TRBV28 with TRBJ1-4; no clear D. The CDR3 runs to 13 residues. V was pared by 2 bases and J by 8 bases, with 9 bases between. CDR1 MDHEN and CDR2 SYDVKM come from the germline V gene. CDR3 region: CASSLEEREKLFF. In nucleotides, the CDR3 is TGTGCCAGCAGTTTAGAGGAGAGAGAAAAACTGTTTTTT.

The chain couples TRBV7-9 to TRBJ2-2; 12 nucleotides align to TRBD2. Per germline, CDR1 SEHNR and CDR2 FQNEAQ (reference sequence). This CDR3 spans 18 amino acids. Unmatched junction bases numbered 6, after V lost 2 bases and J lost 2 bases. In DNA, the CDR3 is TGTGCCAGCAGCTTACCCCCTAGCGGGGGGGCTAACACCGGGGAGCTGTTTTTT. As protein: CASSLPPSGGANTGELFF. The full variable domain, rest sourced from reference TRBV7-9 and TRBJ2-2, is DTGVSQNPRHKITKRGQNVTFRCDPISEHNRLYWYRQTLGQGPEFLTYFQNEAQLEKSRLLSDRFSAERPKGSFSTLEIQRTEQGDSAMYLCASSLPPSGGANTGELFFGEGSRLTVL.